This TCR beta chain was documented in a study of radiotherapy plus CTLA-4 blockade in lung cancer (dated by TCRdb to 2016 to 2019). About the full investigation: Objective responses occurred in around 20% of enrolled patients, and approximately 34% achieved disease control. General findings and caveats noted by the study authors: Early dynamic changes in blood T cell clones, together with increased serum interferon-beta after radiation, were reported as the strongest predictors of response. After treatment with radiotherapy and ipilimumab, TCR clones that originated in tumors expanded in peripheral blood.

The library was built by means of the immunoSEQ multiplex PCR assay. The table comes from immuneACCESS by way of TCRdb, which keeps in-frame sequences with V and J called. Part of the clones is missing from these tables; in studies checked, under half for an unresolved V gene and the rest for unknown reasons. The sample table records tens of thousands of clones; around 79% of these occur just once. Clones ranked in the top ten supply 7.7% of the sample. The study tested focal radiation therapy combined with CTLA-4 blockade (ipilimumab) in patients with chemo-refractory metastatic non-small-cell lung cancer. The CDR3 numbers 14 residues from cysteine through phenylalanine. The read is trimmed to its CDR3 DNA, 42 bases read in frame from base 1. Trimming takes 6 bases from V and 1 base from J, and the germline ends sit 12 bases apart. The germline V gene yields ENHRY for CDR1 and SYGVKD for CDR2. In the case of this clone: There is no known antigen for this receptor. Nothing much larger sits one base from this clone, and base qualities are not available.

The clonotype was recovered from a human donor with non-small cell lung cancer who had stable disease on radiotherapy plus ipilimumab. The rearrangement combines TRBV10-3 with TRBJ1-1; TRBD1 is perhaps the D gene, given 6 matching bases. The sample consisted of peripheral blood, taken from a patient treated with radiotherapy plus ipilimumab. The CDR3 here reads CAISRGGKNTEAFF. The nucleotide sequence is TGTGCCATCAGCCGAGGGGGAAAGAACACTGAAGCTTTCTTT.